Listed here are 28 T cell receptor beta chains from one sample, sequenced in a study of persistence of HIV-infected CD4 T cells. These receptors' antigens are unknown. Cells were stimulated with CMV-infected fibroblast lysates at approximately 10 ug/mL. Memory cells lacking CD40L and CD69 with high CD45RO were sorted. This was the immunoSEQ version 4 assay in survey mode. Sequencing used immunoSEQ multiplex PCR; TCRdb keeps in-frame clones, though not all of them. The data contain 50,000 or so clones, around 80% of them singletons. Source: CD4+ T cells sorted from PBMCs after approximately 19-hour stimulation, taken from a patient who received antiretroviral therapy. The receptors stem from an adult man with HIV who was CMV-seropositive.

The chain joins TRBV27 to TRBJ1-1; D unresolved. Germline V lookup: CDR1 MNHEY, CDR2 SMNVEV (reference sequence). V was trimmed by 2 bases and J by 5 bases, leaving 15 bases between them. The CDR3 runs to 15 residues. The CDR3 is CASSLPRGGETEAFF. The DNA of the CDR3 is TGTGCCAGCAGTTTACCCCGGGGAGGTGAGACTGAAGCTTTCTTT.

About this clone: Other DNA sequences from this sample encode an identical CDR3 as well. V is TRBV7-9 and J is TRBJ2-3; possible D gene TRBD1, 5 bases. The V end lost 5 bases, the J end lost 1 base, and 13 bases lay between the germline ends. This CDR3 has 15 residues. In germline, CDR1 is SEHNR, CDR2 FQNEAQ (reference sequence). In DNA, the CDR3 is TGTGCCAGCAGCCTAGGGGCAGGGCGCACAGATACGCAGTATTTT. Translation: CASSLGAGRTDTQYF.

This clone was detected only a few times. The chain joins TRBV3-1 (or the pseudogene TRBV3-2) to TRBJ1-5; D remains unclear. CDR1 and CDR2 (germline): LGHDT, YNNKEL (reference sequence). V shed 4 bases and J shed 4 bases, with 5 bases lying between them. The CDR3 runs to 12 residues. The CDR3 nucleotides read TGTGCCAGCAGCCGATTGAATCAGCCCCAGCATTTT. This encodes CASSRLNQPQHF.

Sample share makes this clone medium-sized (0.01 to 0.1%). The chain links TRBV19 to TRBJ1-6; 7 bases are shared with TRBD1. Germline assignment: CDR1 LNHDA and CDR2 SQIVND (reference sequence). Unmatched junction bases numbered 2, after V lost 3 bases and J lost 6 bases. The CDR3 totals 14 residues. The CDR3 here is CASSIDRANSPLHF. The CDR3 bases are TGTGCCAGTAGTATCGACAGGGCTAATTCACCCCTCCACTTT.

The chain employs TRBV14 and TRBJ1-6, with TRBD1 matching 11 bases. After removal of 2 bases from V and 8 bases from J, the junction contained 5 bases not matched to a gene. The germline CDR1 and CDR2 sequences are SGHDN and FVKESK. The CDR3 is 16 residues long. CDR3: CASSQRTGGSYSPLHF. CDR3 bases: TGTGCCAGCAGCCAAAGGACAGGGGGCAGTTATTCACCCCTCCACTTT. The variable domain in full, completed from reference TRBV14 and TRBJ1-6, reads EAGVTQFPSHSVIEKGQTVTLRCDPISGHDNLYWYRRVMGKEIKFLLHFVKESKQDESGMPNNRFLAERTGGTYSTLKVQPAELEDSGVYFCASSQRTGGSYSPLHFGNGTRLTVT.

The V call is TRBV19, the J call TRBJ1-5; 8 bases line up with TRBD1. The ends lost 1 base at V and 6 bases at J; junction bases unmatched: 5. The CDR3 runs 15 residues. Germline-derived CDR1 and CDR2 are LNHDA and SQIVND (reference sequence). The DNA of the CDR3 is TGTGCCAGTAGTATAGCAGCCAGGGGGCTTCAGCCCCAGCATTTT. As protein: CASSIAARGLQPQHF.

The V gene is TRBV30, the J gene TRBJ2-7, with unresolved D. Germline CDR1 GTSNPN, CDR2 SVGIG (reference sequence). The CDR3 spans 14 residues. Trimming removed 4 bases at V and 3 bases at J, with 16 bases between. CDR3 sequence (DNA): TGTGCCTGGACTGACCCTGCCCACCGCTACGAGCAGTACTTC. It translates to CAWTDPAHRYEQYF.

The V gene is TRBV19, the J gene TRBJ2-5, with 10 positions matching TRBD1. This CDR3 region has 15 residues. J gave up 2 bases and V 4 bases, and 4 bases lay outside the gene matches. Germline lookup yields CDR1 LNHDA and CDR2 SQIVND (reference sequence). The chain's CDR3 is CASSRQGARQETQYF. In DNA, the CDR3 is TGTGCCAGTAGTAGACAGGGGGCGCGGCAAGAGACCCAGTACTTC.

CDR3 DNA sequence: TGTGCCAGCTCACCACCGGGACAGGGGGCCAGGGGGGCGTACTTC. Its translation: CASSPPGQGARGAYF. The V gene is TRBV18, the J gene TRBJ2-7, with 12 bases aligning to TRBD1. The CDR3 is made up of 15 amino acids. The germline CDR1 and CDR2 sequences are KGHSH and LQKENI. V was clipped by 0 bases and J by 12 bases; unmatched bases: 9.

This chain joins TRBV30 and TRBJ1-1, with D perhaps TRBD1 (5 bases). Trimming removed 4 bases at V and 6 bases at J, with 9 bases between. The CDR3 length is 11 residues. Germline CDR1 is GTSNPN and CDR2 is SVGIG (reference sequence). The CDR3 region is CAWTGFAEAFF. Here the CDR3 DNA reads TGTGCCTGGACAGGGTTCGCTGAAGCTTTCTTT. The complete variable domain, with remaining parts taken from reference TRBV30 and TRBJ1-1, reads SQTIHQWPATLVQPVGSPLSLECTVEGTSNPNLYWYRQAAGRGLQLLFYSVGIGQISSEVPQNLSASRPQDRQFILSSKKLLLSDSGFYLCAWTGFAEAFFGQGTRLTVV.

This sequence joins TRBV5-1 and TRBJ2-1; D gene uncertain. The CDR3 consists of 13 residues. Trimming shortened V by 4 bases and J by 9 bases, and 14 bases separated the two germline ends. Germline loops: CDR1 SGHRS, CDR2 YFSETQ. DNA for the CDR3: TGCGCCAGCAGCCTCATCGGGCAGGTTGAGCAGTTCTTC. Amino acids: CASSLIGQVEQFF.

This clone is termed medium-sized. The CDR3 DNA sequence: TGTGCCAGCAGCTATGGCTTCGAGAGGAGCACTGAAGCTTTCTTT. Protein: CASSYGFERSTEAFF. V and J are TRBV28 and TRBJ1-1; unclear D gene. CDR1 and CDR2 from the germline V gene are MDHEN and SYDVKM. This CDR3 is built from 15 residues. With 6 bases removed from V and 4 bases from J, the gap between germline ends came to 18 bases.

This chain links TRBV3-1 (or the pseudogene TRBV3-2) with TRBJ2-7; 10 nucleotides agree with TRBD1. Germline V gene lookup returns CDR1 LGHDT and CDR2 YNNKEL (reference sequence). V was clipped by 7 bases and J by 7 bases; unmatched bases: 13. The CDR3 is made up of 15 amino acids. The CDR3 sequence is CASTSADRGIREQYF. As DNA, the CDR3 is TGTGCCAGCACTTCTGCGGACAGGGGGATAAGGGAGCAGTACTTC.

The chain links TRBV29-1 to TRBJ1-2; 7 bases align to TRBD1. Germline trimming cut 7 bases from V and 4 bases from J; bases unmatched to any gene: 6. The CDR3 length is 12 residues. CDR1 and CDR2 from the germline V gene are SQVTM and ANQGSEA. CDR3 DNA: TGCAGCGCCGCGGGACAGATCTATGGCTACACCTTC. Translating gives CSAAGQIYGYTF.

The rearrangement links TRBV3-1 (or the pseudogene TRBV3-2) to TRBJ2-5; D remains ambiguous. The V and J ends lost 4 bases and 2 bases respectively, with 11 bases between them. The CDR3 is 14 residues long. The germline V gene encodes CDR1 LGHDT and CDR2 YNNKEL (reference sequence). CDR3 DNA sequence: TGTGCCAGCAGCCCGCGCACAGCGCAAGAGACCCAGTACTTC. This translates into CASSPRTAQETQYF.

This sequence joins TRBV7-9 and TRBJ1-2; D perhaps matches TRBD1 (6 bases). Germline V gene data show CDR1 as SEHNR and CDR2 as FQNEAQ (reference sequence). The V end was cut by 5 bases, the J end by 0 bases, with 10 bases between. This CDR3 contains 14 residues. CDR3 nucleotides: TGTGCCAGCAGCCCGACAGGAGCTAACTATGGCTACACCTTC. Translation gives CASSPTGANYGYTF. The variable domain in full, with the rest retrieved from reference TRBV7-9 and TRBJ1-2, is DTGVSQNPRHKITKRGQNVTFRCDPISEHNRLYWYRQTLGQGPEFLTYFQNEAQLEKSRLLSDRFSAERPKGSFSTLEIQRTEQGDSAMYLCASSPTGANYGYTFGSGTRLTVV.

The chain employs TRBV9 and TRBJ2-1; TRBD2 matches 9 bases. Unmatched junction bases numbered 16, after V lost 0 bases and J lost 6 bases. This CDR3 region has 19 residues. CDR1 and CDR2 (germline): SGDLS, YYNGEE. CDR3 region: CASSVGGAGGFMSVNEQFF. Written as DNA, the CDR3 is TGTGCCAGCAGCGTAGGTGGAGCGGGAGGTTTTATGTCCGTCAATGAGCAGTTCTTC.

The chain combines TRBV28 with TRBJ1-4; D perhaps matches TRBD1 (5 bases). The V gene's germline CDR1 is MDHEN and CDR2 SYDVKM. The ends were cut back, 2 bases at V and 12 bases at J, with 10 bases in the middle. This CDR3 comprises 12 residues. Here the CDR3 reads CASSLERGQLFF. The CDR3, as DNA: TGTGCCAGCAGTTTAGAGAGGGGCCAACTGTTTTTT.

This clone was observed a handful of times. CDR3 loop: CSASPPGQGVEKLFF. The CDR3 bases are TGCAGTGCTAGTCCCCCGGGACAGGGGGTTGAAAAACTGTTTTTT. The chain has TRBV20-1 and TRBJ1-4; 11 nucleotides agree with TRBD1. This CDR3 is built from 15 residues. Germline CDR1 and CDR2: DFQATT and SNEGSKA (reference sequence). V dropped 3 bases and J dropped 7; count of bases not matched to a gene: 7.

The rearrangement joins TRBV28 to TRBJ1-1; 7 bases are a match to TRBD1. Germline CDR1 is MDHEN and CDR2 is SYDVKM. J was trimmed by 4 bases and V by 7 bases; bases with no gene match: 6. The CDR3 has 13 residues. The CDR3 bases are TGTGCCAGCATTGAGGGGGCTGCCACTGAAGCTTTCTTT. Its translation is CASIEGAATEAFF.

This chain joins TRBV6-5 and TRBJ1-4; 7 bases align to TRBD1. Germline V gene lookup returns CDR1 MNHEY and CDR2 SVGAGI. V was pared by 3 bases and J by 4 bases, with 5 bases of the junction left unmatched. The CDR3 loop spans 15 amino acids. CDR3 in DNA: TGTGCCAGCAGTTATACCGGGACAGTTAATGAAAAACTGTTTTTT. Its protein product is CASSYTGTVNEKLFF.

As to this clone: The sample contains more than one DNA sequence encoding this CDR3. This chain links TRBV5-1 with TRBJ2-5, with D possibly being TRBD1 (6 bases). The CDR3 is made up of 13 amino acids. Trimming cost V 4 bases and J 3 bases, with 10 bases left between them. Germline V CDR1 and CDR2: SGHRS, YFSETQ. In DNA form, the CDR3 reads TGCGCCAGCAGCCTGCGGACAGAAGAGACCCAGTACTTC. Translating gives CASSLRTEETQYF. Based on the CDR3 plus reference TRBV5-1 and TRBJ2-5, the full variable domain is KAGVTQTPRYLIKTRGQQVTLSCSPISGHRSVSWYQQTPGQGLQFLFEYFSETQRNKGNFPGRFSGRQFSNSRSEMNVSTLELGDSALYLCASSLRTEETQYFGPGTRLLVL.

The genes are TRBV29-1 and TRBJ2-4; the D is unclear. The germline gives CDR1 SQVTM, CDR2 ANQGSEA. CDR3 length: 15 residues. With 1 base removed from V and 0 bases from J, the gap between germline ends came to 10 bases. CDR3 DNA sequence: TGCAGCGTTGAAGGCGAAAACAGAGCCAAAAACATTCAGTACTTC. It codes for CSVEGENRAKNIQYF.

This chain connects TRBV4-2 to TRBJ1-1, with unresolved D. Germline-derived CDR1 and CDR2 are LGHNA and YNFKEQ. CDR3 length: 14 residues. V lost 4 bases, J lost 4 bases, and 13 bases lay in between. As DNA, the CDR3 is TGTGCCAGCAGCCTACGGAGGAGGACCACTGAAGCTTTCTTT. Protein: CASSLRRRTTEAFF.

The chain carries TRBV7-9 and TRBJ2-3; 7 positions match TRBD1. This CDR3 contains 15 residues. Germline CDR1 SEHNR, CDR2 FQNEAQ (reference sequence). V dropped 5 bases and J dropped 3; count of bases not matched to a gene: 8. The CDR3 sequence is CASSPRRTGTDTQYF. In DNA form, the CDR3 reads TGTGCCAGCAGCCCTCGCCGGACAGGTACAGATACGCAGTATTTT.

Here the CDR3 reads CASSLTGGRKEQYF. The CDR3, as DNA: TGTGCCAGCAGCTTGACGGGTGGGAGGAAAGAGCAGTACTTC. The rearrangement uses TRBV7-8 and TRBJ2-7, with a possible D match to TRBD2 (6 bases). The CDR3 extends over 14 amino acids. The V end was cut by 3 bases, the J end by 7 bases, with 16 bases between. Germline loops: CDR1 SGHVS, CDR2 FQNEAQ.

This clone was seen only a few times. The CDR3 region is CAWINRGDVSEKLFF. In nucleotides, the CDR3 is TGTGCCTGGATAAATCGGGGAGATGTCAGTGAAAAACTGTTTTTT. The chain has TRBV30 and TRBJ1-4; D is undetermined. The CDR3 consists of 15 residues. V lost 4 bases and J lost 7, with 19 bases in between. Per germline, CDR1 GTSNPN and CDR2 SVGIG (reference sequence).

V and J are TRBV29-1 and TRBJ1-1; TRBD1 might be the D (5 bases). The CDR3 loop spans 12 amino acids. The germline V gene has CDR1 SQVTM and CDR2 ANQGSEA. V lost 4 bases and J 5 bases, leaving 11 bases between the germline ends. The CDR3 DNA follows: TGCAGCGTTGGTGATAGGGGAACTGAAGCTTTCTTT. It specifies CSVGDRGTEAFF.